This TCR beta chain was captured in a study of shared clonotypes between healthy human individuals. V was shortened by 0 bases and J by 0 bases, with 7 bases between the two germline ends. Germline V gene sequence: CDR1 SGHTS, CDR2 YDEGEE. This CDR3 has 15 residues. TCRdb's table, derived via immunoSEQ multiplex PCR, lists solely in-frame clones and lacks some. The sample carries over a million clones, about 80% recorded once. The sample consisted of memory CD4+ T cells from PBMCs. Stated subset: CD45RA-negative fraction. This chain links TRBV5-8 with TRBJ2-1; D tentatively fits TRBD1 or TRBD2 (5 bases each). The sequence was collected from a man younger than 35 in good health. Some clones in this sample may be carry-over from other donors' samples. Written as DNA, the CDR3 is TGTGCCAGCAGCTTGGAGGGGAGCTCCTACAATGAGCAGTTCTTC. Translating gives CASSLEGSSYNEQFF.